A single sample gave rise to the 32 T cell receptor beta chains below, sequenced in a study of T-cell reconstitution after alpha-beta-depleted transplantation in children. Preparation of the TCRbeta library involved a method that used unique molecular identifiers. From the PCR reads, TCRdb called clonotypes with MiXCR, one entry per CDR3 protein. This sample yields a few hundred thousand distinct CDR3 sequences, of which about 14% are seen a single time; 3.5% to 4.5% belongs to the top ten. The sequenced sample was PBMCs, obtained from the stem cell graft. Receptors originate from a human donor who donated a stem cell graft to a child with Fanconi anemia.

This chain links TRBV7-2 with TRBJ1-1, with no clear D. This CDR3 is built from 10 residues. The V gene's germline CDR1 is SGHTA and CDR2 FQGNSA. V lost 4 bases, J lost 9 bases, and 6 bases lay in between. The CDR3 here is CASSSSQAFF. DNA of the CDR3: TGTGCCAGCAGCTCGTCTCAAGCTTTCTTT.

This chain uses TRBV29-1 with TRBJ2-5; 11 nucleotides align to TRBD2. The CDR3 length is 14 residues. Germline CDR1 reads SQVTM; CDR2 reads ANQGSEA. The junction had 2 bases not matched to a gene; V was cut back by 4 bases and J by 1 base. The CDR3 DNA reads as TGCAGCGTTGGGCTAGCGGGAGGCCAAGAGACCCAGTACTTC. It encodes CSVGLAGGQETQYF. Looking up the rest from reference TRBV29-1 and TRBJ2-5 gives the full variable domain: SAVISQKPSRDICQRGTSLTIQCQVDSQVTMMFWYRQQPGQSLTLIATANQGSEATYESGFVIDKFPISRPNLTFSTLTVSNMSPEDSSIYLCSVGLAGGQETQYFGPGTRLLVL.

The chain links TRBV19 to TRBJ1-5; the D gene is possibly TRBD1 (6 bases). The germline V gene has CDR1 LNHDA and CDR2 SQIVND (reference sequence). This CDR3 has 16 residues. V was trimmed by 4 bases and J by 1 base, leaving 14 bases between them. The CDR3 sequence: CASSTGTGSSNQPQHF. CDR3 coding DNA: TGTGCCAGTAGTACCGGTACAGGGTCCAGCAATCAGCCCCAGCATTTT.

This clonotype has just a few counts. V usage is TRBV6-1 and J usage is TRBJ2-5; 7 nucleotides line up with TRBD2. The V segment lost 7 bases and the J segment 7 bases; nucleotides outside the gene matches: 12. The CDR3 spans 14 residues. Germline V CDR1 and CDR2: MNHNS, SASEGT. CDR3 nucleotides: TGTGCCAGCAAGGGGAGGGCCCAAGCGGGGACCCAGTACTTC. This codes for CASKGRAQAGTQYF.

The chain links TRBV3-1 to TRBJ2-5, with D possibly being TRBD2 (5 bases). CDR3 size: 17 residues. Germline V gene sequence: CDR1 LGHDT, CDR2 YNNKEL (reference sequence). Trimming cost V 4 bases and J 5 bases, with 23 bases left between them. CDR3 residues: CASSRRSNFRPGETQYF. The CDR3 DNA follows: TGTGCCAGCAGCCGACGTTCTAATTTTCGCCCGGGGGAGACCCAGTACTTC.

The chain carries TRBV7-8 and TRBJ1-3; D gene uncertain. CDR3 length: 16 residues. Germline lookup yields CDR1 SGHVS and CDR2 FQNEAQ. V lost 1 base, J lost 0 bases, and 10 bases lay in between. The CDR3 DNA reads TGTGCCAGCAGCTTAGATGTCGGATACTCTGGAAACACCATATATTTT. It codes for CASSLDVGYSGNTIYF. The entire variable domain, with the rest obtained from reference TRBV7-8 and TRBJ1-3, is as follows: GAGVSQSPRYKVAKRGQDVALRCDPISGHVSLFWYQQALGQGPEFLTYFQNEAQLDKSGLPSDRFFAERPEGSVSTLKIQRTQQEDSAVYLCASSLDVGYSGNTIYFGEGSWLTVV.

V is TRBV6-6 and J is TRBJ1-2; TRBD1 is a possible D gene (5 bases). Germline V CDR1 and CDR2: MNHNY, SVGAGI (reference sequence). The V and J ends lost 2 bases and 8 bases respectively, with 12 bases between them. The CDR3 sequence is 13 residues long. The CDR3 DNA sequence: TGTGCCAGCAGTTACGAGGGACCCTACGGCTACACCTTC. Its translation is CASSYEGPYGYTF.

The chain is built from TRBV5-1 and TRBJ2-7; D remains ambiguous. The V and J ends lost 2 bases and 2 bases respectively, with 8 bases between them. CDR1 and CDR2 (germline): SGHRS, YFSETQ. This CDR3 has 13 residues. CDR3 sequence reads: CASSFQPAYEQYF. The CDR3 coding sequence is TGCGCCAGCAGCTTCCAGCCCGCCTACGAGCAGTACTTC.

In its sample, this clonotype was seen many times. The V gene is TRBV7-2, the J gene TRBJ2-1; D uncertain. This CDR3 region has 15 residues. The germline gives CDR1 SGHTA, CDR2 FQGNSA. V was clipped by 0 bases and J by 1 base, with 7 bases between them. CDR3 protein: CASSLAYGSYNEQFF. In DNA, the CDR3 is TGTGCCAGCAGCTTAGCCTATGGTTCCTACAATGAGCAGTTCTTC.

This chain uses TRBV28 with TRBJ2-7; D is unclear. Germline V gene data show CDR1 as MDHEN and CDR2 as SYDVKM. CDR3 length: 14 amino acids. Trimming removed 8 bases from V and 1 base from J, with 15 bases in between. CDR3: CASSSPGESYEQYV. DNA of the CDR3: TGTGCCAGCTCTTCCCCAGGAGAATCCTACGAGCAGTACGTC.

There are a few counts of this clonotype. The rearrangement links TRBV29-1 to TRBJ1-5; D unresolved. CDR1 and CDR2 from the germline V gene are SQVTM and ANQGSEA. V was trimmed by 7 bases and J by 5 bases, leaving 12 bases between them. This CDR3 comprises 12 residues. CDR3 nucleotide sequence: TGCAGCGCAAAGGAGGGAGATCAGCCCCAGCATTTT. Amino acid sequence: CSAKEGDQPQHF.

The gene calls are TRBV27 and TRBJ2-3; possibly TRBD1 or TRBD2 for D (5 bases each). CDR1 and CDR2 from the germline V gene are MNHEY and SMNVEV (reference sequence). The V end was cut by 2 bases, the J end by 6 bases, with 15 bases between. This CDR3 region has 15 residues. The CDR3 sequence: CASSLGSIGADTQYF. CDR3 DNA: TGTGCCAGCAGTTTAGGTTCCATCGGGGCCGATACGCAGTATTTT.

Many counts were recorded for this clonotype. The CDR3 DNA is TGCGCCAGCAGCTTGGAGGGCAGCGGTTCCGGGGAGCTGTTTTTT. Residues: CASSLEGSGSGELFF. V and J are TRBV5-1 and TRBJ2-2; D perhaps matches TRBD2 (5 bases). The germline gives CDR1 SGHRS, CDR2 YFSETQ. The CDR3 contains 15 residues. V lost 0 bases and J 6 bases, leaving 12 bases between the germline ends.

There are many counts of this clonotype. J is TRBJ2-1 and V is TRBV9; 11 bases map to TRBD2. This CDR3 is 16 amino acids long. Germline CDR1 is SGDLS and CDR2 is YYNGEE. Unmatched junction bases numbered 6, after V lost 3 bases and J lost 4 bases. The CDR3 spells CASSGERTSGYNEQFF. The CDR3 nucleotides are TGTGCCAGCAGCGGAGAGAGGACTAGCGGGTACAATGAGCAGTTCTTC. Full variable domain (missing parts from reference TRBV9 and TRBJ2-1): DSGVTQTPKHLITATGQRVTLRCSPRSGDLSVYWYQQSLDQGLQFLIQYYNGEERAKGNILERFSAQQFPDLHSELNLSSLELGDSALYFCASSGERTSGYNEQFFGPGTRLTVL.

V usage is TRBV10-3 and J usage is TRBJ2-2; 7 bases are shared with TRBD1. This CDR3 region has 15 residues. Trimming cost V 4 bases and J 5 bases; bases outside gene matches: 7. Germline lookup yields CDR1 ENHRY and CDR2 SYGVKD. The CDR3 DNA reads TGTGCCATCAGTGGGAAGGCAGGGGGAACCGGGGAGCTGTTTTTT. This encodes CAISGKAGGTGELFF.

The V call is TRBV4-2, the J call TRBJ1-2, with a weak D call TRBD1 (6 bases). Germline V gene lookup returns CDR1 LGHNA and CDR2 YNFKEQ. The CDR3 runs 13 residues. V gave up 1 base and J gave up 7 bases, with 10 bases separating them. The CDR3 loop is CASSQAGEGGYTF. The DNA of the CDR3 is TGTGCCAGCAGCCAAGCAGGGGAGGGTGGCTACACCTTC.

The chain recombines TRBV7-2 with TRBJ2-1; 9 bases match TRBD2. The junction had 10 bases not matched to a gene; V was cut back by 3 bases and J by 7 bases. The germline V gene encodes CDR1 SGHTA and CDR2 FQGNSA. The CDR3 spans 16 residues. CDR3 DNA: TGTGCCAGCAGCTTCGGGACTAGCAGGACCCCTAATGAGCAGTTCTTC. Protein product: CASSFGTSRTPNEQFF.

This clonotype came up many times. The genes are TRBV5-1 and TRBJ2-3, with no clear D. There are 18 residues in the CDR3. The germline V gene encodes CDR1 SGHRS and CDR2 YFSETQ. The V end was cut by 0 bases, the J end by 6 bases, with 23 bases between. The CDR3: CASSLDMGSAGQGDTQYF. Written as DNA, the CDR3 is TGCGCCAGCAGCTTGGATATGGGCTCGGCAGGCCAAGGGGATACGCAGTATTTT.

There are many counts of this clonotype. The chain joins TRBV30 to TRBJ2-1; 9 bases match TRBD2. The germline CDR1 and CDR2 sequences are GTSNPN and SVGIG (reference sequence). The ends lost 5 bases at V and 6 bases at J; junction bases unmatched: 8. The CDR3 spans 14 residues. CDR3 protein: CAWDRGGGANEQFF. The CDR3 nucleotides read TGTGCCTGGGACCGCGGCGGGGGGGCCAATGAGCAGTTCTTC.

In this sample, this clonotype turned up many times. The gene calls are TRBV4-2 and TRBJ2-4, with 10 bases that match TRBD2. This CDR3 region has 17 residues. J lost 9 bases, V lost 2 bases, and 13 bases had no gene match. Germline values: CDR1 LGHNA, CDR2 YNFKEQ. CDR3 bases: TGTGCCAGCAGCCAATTGGTAGCGGGGGGTGATGATAGCATTCAGTACTTC. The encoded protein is CASSQLVAGGDDSIQYF.

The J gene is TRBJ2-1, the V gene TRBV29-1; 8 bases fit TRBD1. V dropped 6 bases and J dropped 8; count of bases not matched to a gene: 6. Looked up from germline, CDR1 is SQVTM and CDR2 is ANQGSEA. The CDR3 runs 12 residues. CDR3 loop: CSVTGDGDEQFF. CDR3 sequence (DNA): TGCAGCGTGACAGGGGATGGGGATGAGCAGTTCTTC.

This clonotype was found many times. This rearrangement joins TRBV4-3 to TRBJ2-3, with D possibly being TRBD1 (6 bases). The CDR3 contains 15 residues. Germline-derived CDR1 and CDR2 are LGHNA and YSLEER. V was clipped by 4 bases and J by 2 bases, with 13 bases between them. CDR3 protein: CASSRETGYTDTQYF. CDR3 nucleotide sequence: TGCGCCAGCAGCCGAGAAACAGGGTACACAGATACGCAGTATTTT.

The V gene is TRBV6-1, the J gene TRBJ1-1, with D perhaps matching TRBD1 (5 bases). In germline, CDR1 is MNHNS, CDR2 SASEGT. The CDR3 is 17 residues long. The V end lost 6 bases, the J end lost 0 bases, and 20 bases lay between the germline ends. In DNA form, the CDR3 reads TGTGCCAGCAGATCCGGGACGAGGGGACCGATGAACACTGAAGCTTTCTTT. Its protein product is CASRSGTRGPMNTEAFF.

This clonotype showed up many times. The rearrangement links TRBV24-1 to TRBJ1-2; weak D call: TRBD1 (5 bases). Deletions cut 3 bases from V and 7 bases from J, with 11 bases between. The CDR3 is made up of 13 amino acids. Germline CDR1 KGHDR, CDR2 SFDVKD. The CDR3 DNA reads TGTGCCACCAGTGATGTGGGGGGATCTGGCTACACCTTC. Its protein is CATSDVGGSGYTF.

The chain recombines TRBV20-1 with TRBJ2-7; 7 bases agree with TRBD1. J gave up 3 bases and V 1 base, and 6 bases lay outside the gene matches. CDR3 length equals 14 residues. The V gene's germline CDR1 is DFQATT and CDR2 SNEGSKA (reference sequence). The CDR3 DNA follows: TGCAGTGCTAGAGGCCCGGGACAGAACTACGAGCAGTACTTC. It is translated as CSARGPGQNYEQYF.

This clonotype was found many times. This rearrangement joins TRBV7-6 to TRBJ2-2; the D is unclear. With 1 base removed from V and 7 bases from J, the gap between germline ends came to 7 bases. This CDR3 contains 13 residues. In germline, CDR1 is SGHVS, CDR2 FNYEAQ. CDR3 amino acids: CASSLVEVGELFF. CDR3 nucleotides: TGTGCCAGCAGCTTAGTAGAGGTCGGGGAGCTGTTTTTT. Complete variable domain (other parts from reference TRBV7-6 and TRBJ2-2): GAGVSQSPRYKVTKRGQDVALRCDPISGHVSLYWYRQALGQGPEFLTYFNYEAQQDKSGLPNDRFSAERPEGSISTLTIQRTEQRDSAMYRCASSLVEVGELFFGEGSRLTVL.

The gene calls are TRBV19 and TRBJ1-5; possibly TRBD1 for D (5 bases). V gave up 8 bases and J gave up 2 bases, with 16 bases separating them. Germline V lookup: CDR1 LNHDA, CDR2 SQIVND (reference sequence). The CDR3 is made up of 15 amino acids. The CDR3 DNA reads TGTGCCAGTGCAGGGAGGGCGAGGGGCAATCAGCCCCAGCATTTT. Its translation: CASAGRARGNQPQHF.

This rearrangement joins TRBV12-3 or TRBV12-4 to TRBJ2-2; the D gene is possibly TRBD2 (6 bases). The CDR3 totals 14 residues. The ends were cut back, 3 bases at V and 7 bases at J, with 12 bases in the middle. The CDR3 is CASSFLASNGELFF. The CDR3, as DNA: TGTGCCAGCAGTTTCCTAGCGTCTAACGGGGAGCTGTTTTTT.

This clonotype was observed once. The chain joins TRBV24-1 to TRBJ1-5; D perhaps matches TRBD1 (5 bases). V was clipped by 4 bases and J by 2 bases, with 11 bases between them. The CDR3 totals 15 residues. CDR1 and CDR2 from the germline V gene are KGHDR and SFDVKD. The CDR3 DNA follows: TGTGCCACCAGTGACGGGACTAAAGGCAATCAGCCCCAGCATTTT. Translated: CATSDGTKGNQPQHF.

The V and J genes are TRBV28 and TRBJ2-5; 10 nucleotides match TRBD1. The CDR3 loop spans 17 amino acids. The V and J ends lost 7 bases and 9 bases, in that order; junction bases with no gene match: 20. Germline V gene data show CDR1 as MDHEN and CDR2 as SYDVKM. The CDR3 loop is CASTPEFPGQGGWSQYF. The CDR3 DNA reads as TGTGCCAGCACCCCCGAATTTCCCGGACAGGGGGGATGGTCCCAGTACTTC.

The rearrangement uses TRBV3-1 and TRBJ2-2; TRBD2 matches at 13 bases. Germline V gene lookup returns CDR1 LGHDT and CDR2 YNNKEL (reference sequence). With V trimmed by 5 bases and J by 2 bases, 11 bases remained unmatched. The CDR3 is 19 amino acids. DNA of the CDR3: TGTGCCAGCAGCTTTCGACTAGCGGGGGGCTCGTCCAACACCGGGGAGCTGTTTTTT. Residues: CASSFRLAGGSSNTGELFF.

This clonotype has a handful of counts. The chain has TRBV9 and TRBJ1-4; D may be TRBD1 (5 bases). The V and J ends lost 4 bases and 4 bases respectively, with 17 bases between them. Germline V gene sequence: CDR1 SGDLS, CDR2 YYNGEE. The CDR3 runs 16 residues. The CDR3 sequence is CASSPGPGPGNEKLFF. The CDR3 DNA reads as TGTGCCAGCAGCCCCGGGCCGGGGCCGGGTAATGAAAAACTGTTTTTT.